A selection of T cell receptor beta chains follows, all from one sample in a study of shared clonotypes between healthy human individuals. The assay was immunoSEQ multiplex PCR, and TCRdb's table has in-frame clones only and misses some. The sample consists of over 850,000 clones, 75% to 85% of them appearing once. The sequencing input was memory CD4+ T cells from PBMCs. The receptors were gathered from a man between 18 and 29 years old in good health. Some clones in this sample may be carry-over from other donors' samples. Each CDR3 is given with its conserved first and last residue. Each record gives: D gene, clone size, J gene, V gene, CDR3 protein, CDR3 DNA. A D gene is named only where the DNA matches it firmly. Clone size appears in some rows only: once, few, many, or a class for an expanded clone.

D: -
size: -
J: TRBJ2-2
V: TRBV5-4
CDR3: CASSPPSPNTGELFF
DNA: TGTGCCAGCAGCCCACCTAGCCCGAACACCGGGGAGCTGTTTTTT

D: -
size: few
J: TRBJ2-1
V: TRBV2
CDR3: CASNGGRSYNEQFF
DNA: TGTGCCAGCAACGGGGGTCGGTCCTACAATGAGCAGTTCTTC

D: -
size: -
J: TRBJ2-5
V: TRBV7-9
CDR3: CASSRLGYGETQYF
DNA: TGTGCCAGCAGCCGTCTGGGATATGGGGAGACCCAGTACTTC

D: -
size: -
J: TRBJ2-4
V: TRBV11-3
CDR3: CASSSGPGGAKNIQYF
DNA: TGTGCCAGCAGCTCGGGCCCCGGCGGGGCCAAAAACATTCAGTACTTC

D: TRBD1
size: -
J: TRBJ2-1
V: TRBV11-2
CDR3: CASSETGETYNEQFF
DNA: TGTGCCAGCAGCGAAACAGGGGAGACCTACAATGAGCAGTTCTTC

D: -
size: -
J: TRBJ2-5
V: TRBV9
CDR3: CASSARLKETQYF
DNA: TGTGCCAGCAGCGCACGACTAAAAGAGACCCAGTACTTC

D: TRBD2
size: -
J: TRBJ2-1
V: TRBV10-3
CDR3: CAINRTPGLAGVGDEQFF
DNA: TGTGCCATCAACCGAACCCCCGGACTAGCGGGAGTAGGAGATGAGCAGTTCTTC

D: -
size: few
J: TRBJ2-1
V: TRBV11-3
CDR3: CASSLEGHYNEQFF
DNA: TGTGCCAGCAGCTTGGAGGGACACTACAATGAGCAGTTCTTC

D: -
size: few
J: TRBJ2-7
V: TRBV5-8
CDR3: CASSPGGYEQYF
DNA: TGTGCCAGCAGCCCGGGTGGGTACGAGCAGTACTTC

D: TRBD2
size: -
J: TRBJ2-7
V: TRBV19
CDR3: CASKLAGSSYEQYF
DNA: TGTGCCAGTAAACTAGCGGGAAGTTCCTACGAGCAGTACTTC

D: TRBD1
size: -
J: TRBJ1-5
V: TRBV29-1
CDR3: CSVVAGGRKPQHF
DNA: TGCAGCGTTGTGGCAGGGGGTAGGAAGCCCCAGCATTTT

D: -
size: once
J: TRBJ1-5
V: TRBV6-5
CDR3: CASSRTDNQPQHF
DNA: TGTGCCAGCTCTCGGACGGATAATCAGCCCCAGCATTTT

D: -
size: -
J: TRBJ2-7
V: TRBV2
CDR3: CASTPRGRGYEQYF
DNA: TGTGCCAGCACCCCCCGGGGCCGGGGTTACGAGCAGTACTTC

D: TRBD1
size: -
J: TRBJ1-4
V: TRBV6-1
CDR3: CASRTPDRGEEKLFF
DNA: TGTGCCAGCAGGACTCCGGACAGGGGTGAGGAAAAACTGTTTTTT

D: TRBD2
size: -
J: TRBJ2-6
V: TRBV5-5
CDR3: CASSQESGGVLTF
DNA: TGCGCCAGCAGCCAAGAGTCGGGGGGCGTCCTGACTTTC

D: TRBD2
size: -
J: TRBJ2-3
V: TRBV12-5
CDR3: CASTGGRADTDTQYF
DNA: TGTGCTAGTACAGGAGGGAGGGCCGACACAGATACGCAGTATTTT

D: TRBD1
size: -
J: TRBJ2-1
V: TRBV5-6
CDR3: CASSHPPGQGISNEQFF
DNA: TGTGCCAGCAGCCATCCCCCGGGACAGGGTATCAGCAATGAGCAGTTCTTC

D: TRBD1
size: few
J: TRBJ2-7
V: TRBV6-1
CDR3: CASSPTRDREYF
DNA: TGTGCCAGCAGTCCAACCCGGGACAGGGAGTACTTC

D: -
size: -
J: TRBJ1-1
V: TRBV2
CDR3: CASTLTAGDTEAFF
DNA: TGTGCCAGCACTTTGACAGCGGGCGACACTGAAGCTTTCTTT

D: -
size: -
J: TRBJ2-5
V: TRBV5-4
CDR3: CASSLRSGEETQYF
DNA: TGTGCCAGCAGCTTGAGGTCCGGAGAAGAGACCCAGTACTTC

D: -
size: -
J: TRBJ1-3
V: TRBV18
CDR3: CASSSDRYSGNTIYF
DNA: TGTGCCAGCTCATCAGATCGATACTCTGGAAACACCATATATTTT

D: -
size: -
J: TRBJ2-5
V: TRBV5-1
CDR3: CASRGFSQETQYF
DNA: TGCGCCAGCAGGGGGTTCAGCCAAGAGACCCAGTACTTC